This T cell receptor beta chain was sequenced in a study of T cell repertoires in cytomegalovirus infection. Study context: Both a matching HLA type and CMV infection were indicated by public TCR beta signatures.

Trimming pared 8 bases from V and 2 bases from J, leaving 3 bases between. This CDR3 contains 10 residues. Points from the study as a whole: Carriers of CMV plus the relevant HLA were identified by cumulative public TCR beta family frequency. The response measured ex vivo was dominated by TCR beta clonotypes (HLA-C-restricted and CMV-specific).

To note about this clonotype: The antigen is undetermined.

TCRdb passed the reads through MiXCR, listing each CDR3 protein once. The sample has fewer than 300,000 distinct CDR3 sequences; roughly a quarter are singletons. The sample comprised PBMCs. The rearrangement joins TRBV12-3 or TRBV12-4 to TRBJ1-1; D uncertain. This TCR derives from a human donor in good health (CMV status not recorded). Some clones in this sample may be carry-over from other donors' samples. CDR3 sequence: CASGNTEAFF. The CDR3 nucleotides are TGTGCCAGCGGCAACACTGAAGCTTTCTTT.